This T cell receptor (beta chain) was recorded in a study of OX40 agonist ivuxolimab in advanced cancers. Study summary: Given to patients was ivuxolimab, an agonistic anti-OX40 (CD134) antibody. Head and neck, renal cell, melanoma or hepatocellular carcinoma were the cancers that dose-escalation patients had. The group had a mean age of around 64 years, ranged from about 20 to 79, and was 80% to 85% male.

Produced via immunoSEQ multiplex PCR; TCRdb's table is partial and in-frame only. The sample includes 43,000 or so clones, 70% to 90% of them seen just once. This CDR3 has 14 amino acids. V was clipped by 6 bases and J by 4 bases, with 15 bases between them. This clone was seen a few times. The chain joins TRBV6-7 to TRBJ2-5; TRBD1 or TRBD2 may be the D gene (5 bases each). TRBV6-7 is reported as an ORF; its role is uncertain. The receptor was isolated from an adult with an advanced solid tumor such as melanoma, head and neck, liver or kidney cancer. Source: CD4+ or CD8+ T cells sorted from blood, taken in a trial of the OX40 agonist ivuxolimab. The DNA of the CDR3 is TGTGCCAGCAGCCCCCCCTGGGGGAGAGAGACCCAGTACTTC. Residues: CASSPPWGRETQYF.